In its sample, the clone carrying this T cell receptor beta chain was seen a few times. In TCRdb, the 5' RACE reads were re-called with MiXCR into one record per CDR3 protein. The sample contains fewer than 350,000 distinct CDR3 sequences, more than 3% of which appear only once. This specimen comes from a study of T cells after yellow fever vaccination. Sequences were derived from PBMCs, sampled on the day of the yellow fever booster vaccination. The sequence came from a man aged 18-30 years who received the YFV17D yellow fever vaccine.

CDR3 residues: CASTRRSYEQYF. DNA for the CDR3: TGTGCCAGCACCCGTCGCTCCTACGAGCAGTACTTC. The V call is TRBV16, the J call TRBJ2-7; no definite D call. The ends were cut back, 7 bases at V and 0 bases at J, with 7 bases in the middle. CDR3 size: 12 residues. Germline V gives CDR1 KGHSY, CDR2 FQNENV. The full variable domain, in which reference TRBV16 and TRBJ2-7 provide the parts outside the CDR3, is GEEVAQTPKHLVRGEGQKAKLYCAPIKGHSYVFWYQQVLKNEFKFLISFQNENVFDETGMPKERFSAKCLPNSPCSLEIQATKLEDSAVYFCASTRRSYEQYFGPGTRLTVT.